These T cell receptor beta chains were read from a single sample in a study of blood T cell repertoires in COVID-19. Profiling relied on immunoSEQ multiplex PCR, and the TCRdb table lists in-frame clones only, not all of them. Seen here are fewer than 300,000 clones, roughly 84% observed once, and the top ten hold about 3%. The sequenced material came from peripheral blood. These receptors were collected from a woman under 30 with acute or convalescent COVID-19. CDR3s include the opening cysteine and the closing phenylalanine or tryptophan. Fields, in order: J gene, clone size, V gene, D gene, CDR3 DNA, CDR3 protein. A D gene is named only where the DNA matches it firmly. Size values are once, few and many counts, or a class for expanded clones, and some rows have none.

J: TRBJ1-2
size: .
V: TRBV7-6
D: .
DNA: TGTGCCAGCAGCCCTGTGGACCTGATCGCGGGTGGCTACACCTTC
CDR3: CASSPVDLIAGGYTF

J: TRBJ2-1
size: .
V: TRBV27
D: TRBD1
DNA: TGTGCCAGCAGTTTATATAGGGACAGGGGTCCCTACAATGAGCAGTTCTTC
CDR3: CASSLYRDRGPYNEQFF

J: TRBJ1-4
size: .
V: TRBV29-1
D: TRBD1
DNA: TGCAGCGTCTTAGTGGGACAGGGTCCAAAACTGTTTTTT
CDR3: CSVLVGQGPKLFF

J: TRBJ2-4
size: .
V: TRBV5-6
D: .
DNA: TGTGCCAGCAGCTCTCTCAAAAACATTCAGTACTTC
CDR3: CASSSLKNIQYF

J: TRBJ1-3
size: .
V: TRBV12-3/TRBV12-4
D: .
DNA: TGTGCCAGCAGTTTATCGAGGGGAAACACCATATATTTT
CDR3: CASSLSRGNTIYF

J: TRBJ1-2
size: once
V: TRBV7-8
D: TRBD1
DNA: TGTGCCAGCAGCCGAGACAGGGAGTATGGCTACACCTTC
CDR3: CASSRDREYGYTF

J: TRBJ2-1
size: .
V: TRBV5-1
D: TRBD1
DNA: TGCGCCAGCAGGCGCCGAACCATTTTCCGGGACAGGGAGGCTAATGAGCAGTTCTTC
CDR3: CASRRRTIFRDREANEQFF

J: TRBJ1-3
size: .
V: TRBV11-2
D: TRBD1
DNA: TGTGCCAGCAGCTTAGAGGGACAGGGAGGAAACACCATATATTTT
CDR3: CASSLEGQGGNTIYF

J: TRBJ2-7
size: .
V: TRBV6-2/TRBV6-3
D: TRBD2
DNA: TGTGCCAGCAGTAAACTAGCGGGAGGGTACGAGCAGTACTTC
CDR3: CASSKLAGGYEQYF

J: TRBJ2-1
size: .
V: TRBV3-1/TRBV3-2
D: TRBD2
DNA: TGTGCCAGCAGCCATGCTGACGGGACTAGCGGGAGATCCGAGGGAAATGAGCAGTTCTTC
CDR3: CASSHADGTSGRSEGNEQFF

J: TRBJ1-1
size: .
V: TRBV5-1
D: .
DNA: TGCGCCAGCAGCTTGGGCGGGGTGAACACTGAAGCTTTCTTT
CDR3: CASSLGGVNTEAFF

J: TRBJ2-7
size: .
V: TRBV5-6
D: TRBD1
DNA: TGTGCCAGCAGCCGGAGGACAGGGGGTATCTCCTACGAGCAGTACTTC
CDR3: CASSRRTGGISYEQYF

J: TRBJ1-5
size: .
V: TRBV28
D: .
DNA: TGTGCCAGCAGTCCCCCGACAGTCGGTAGCAATCAGCCCCAGCATTTT
CDR3: CASSPPTVGSNQPQHF

J: TRBJ2-1
size: .
V: TRBV9
D: TRBD2
DNA: TGTGCCAGCAGCGAGGCCGGGACTAGCGGGATCAATGAGCAGTTCTTC
CDR3: CASSEAGTSGINEQFF

J: TRBJ2-7
size: .
V: TRBV10-1
D: .
DNA: TGCGCCAGCAGTGAGTCTGGGGCATCCGCCTACGAGCAGTACTTC
CDR3: CASSESGASAYEQYF

J: TRBJ1-1
size: .
V: TRBV10-3
D: .
DNA: TGTGCCATCAGTGAGACAGGTGGAGTCACTGAAGCTTTCTTT
CDR3: CAISETGGVTEAFF

J: TRBJ2-3
size: .
V: TRBV18
D: TRBD2
DNA: TGTGCCAGCTCCCGATCCGGGGGGGGTGGCACAGATACGCAGTATTTT
CDR3: CASSRSGGGGTDTQYF

J: TRBJ1-2
size: .
V: TRBV6-2/TRBV6-3
D: TRBD1
DNA: TGTGCCAGCAGTGCGACAACCTTAGGGACAGCTTTC
CDR3: CASSATTLGTAF

J: TRBJ2-1
size: .
V: TRBV11-2
D: .
DNA: TGTGCCAGCAGCCCGGACCTCAGCGGAGCGAATGAGCAGTTCTTC
CDR3: CASSPDLSGANEQFF

J: TRBJ1-1
size: few
V: TRBV5-6
D: .
DNA: TGTGCCAGCAGCTCCCCGGGGGGCACTGAAGCTTTCTTT
CDR3: CASSSPGGTEAFF

J: TRBJ2-1
size: .
V: TRBV4-2
D: TRBD2
DNA: TGTGCCAGCAGCCAAGCCCGGGGTGGCGGGGGGCCGAATGAGCAGTTCTTC
CDR3: CASSQARGGGGPNEQFF

J: TRBJ2-5
size: .
V: TRBV9
D: .
DNA: TGTGCCAGCAGCGTGGCGGGGAATAACCAAGAGACCCAGTACTTC
CDR3: CASSVAGNNQETQYF

J: TRBJ1-1
size: .
V: TRBV5-6
D: .
DNA: TGTGCCAGCAGCTACGGCACTGAAGCTTTCTTT
CDR3: CASSYGTEAFF

J: TRBJ2-5
size: .
V: TRBV7-2
D: TRBD1
DNA: TGTGCCAGCAGCAAGGACAGGGGCCAAGAGACCCAGTACTTC
CDR3: CASSKDRGQETQYF

J: TRBJ1-1
size: once
V: TRBV9
D: TRBD1
DNA: TGTGCCAGCAGCCCTGACAGGGGGCACACTGAAGCTTTCTTT
CDR3: CASSPDRGHTEAFF

J: TRBJ1-6
size: .
V: TRBV5-6
D: .
DNA: TGTGCCAGCAGTTGGGGGAGGGGTAATTCACCCCTCCACTTT
CDR3: CASSWGRGNSPLHF

J: TRBJ2-7
size: .
V: TRBV7-8
D: TRBD1
DNA: TGTGCCAGCAGCCAGCGGGACAGGGTCAACGAGCAGTACTTC
CDR3: CASSQRDRVNEQYF

J: TRBJ1-1
size: .
V: TRBV5-1
D: .
DNA: TGCGCCAGCAGTGGGCGAGTGAACACTGAAGCTTTCTTT
CDR3: CASSGRVNTEAFF